This T cell receptor beta chain was identified in a study of blood T cell repertoires in COVID-19 (dated by TCRdb to the early 2020s). Describing the broader study: Samples covering the acute and convalescent phases of COVID-19 were provided by collaborators in the United States, Italy and Spain. Nearly every sample came with metadata listing a de-identified subject ID, COVID-19 status, age in years and sex. The repertoires were released in a freely available public database intended as a resource for research on the immune response to SARS-CoV-2. The prospective study material was composed of cDNA or gDNA derived from T cells, B-cell-depleted T cells, or PBMCs. Where available, HLA class I and class II types were obtained from metadata supplied by the sample provider rather than from assay-based typing. Deeply sampled blood TCRbeta repertoires from subjects exposed to, actively infected with, or recovered from COVID-19 were included in the dataset. Samples were obtained from the ongoing ImmuneRACE study (first 160 participants) and from about 1,300 subjects provided by 6 global collaborators.

From the germline V gene, CDR1 is LGHNA and CDR2 is YSLEER. The CDR3 runs 16 residues from the cysteine to the phenylalanine. CDR3 DNA only is kept here, 48 bases in frame from base 1. V and J are truncated by 0 bases and 3 bases respectively, leaving an intervening sequence of 15 bases. The collaborating institutions used their own protocols to collect whole blood in K2EDTA tubes. For TCRbeta analysis, collaborator samples were shipped as frozen whole blood, as isolated PBMCs, or as DNA extracted from either sample type. TCRbeta CDR3 regions were amplified from genomic DNA using the immunoSEQ Assay, a bias-controlled multiplex PCR. The paper's processing steps were these. Nucleated cell counts per sample were estimated from amplification of reference gene primers within the assay. Sequence reads were collapsed and filtered to measure the absolute abundance of every unique TCRbeta CDR3 rearrangement. For each sample, productive Simpson clonality was calculated as the square root of Simpson's diversity index across productive rearrangements. TCRdb provides this immuneACCESS table in a form limited to in-frame rearrangements. Some clones are lacking; in checked studies, under half of them reflect an unresolved V gene, and why the rest are absent is not known. From that table come the V and J calls and clone size; the DNA was used to work out D and trimming. The sample table contains around 200,000 clones; only one count was recorded for less than 90% of them. Less than 20% of the sample goes to the ten largest clones.

Only one count was recorded for this clone. The clone's antigen remains unknown. Base qualities are missing; no much larger clone stands one base away. Findings and caveats that apply to the study as a whole: Clinical and demographic metadata were provided uncurated, with the amount varying by source and participant.

This receptor was obtained from a woman of 80 years or more with active or convalescent COVID-19. Sample: peripheral blood. The sequence is built from TRBV4-3 and TRBJ2-7; TRBD1 might be the D gene, on 6 matching bases. For the CDR3, the sequence is CASSQEVGGPLYEQYF. The DNA is as follows: TGCGCCAGCAGCCAAGAAGTAGGGGGACCGCTCTACGAGCAGTACTTC.